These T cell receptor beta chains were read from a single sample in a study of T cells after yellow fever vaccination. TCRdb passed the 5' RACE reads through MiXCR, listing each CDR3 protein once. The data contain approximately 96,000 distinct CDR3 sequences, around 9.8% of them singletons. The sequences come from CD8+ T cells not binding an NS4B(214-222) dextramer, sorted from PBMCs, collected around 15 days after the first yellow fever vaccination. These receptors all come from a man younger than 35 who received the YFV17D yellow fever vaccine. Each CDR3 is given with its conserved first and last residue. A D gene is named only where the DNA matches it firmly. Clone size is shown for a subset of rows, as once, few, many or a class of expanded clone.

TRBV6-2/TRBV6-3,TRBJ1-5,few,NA,CASSYVGGDGSNQPQHF,TGTGCCAGCAGTTACGTAGGTGGAGACGGGAGCAATCAGCCCCAGCATTTT
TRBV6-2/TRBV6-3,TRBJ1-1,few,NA,CASSYPPEAFF,TGTGCCAGCAGTTACCCCCCCGAGGCTTTCTTT
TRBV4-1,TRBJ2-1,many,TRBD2,CASSSLVTSGVNEQFF,TGCGCCAGCAGCTCACTGGTCACTAGCGGGGTTAATGAGCAGTTCTTC
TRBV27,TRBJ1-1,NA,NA,CASRPDRNTEAFF,TGTGCCAGCAGGCCGGACAGGAACACTGAAGCTTTCTTT
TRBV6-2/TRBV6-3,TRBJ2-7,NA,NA,CATSGGPSSYEQYF,TGTGCCACCTCCGGCGGGCCCAGCTCCTACGAGCAGTACTTC
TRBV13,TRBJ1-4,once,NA,CASSLQGFNNEKLFF,TGTGCCAGCAGCTTACAGGGCTTCAATAATGAAAAACTGTTTTTT
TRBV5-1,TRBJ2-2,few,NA,CASSLAFREGSGLFF,TGCGCCAGCAGCTTGGCTTTTCGTGAAGGATCAGGGCTGTTTTTT
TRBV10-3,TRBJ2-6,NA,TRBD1,CAISTGTATALGANVLTF,TGTGCCATCAGTACCGGGACAGCTACTGCTTTGGGGGCCAACGTCCTGACTTTC
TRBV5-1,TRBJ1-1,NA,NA,CASSEQGARGTEAFF,TGCGCCAGCAGCGAGCAAGGGGCCAGAGGGACTGAAGCTTTCTTT
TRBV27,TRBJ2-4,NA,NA,CASSLSWTAIQYF,TGTGCCAGCAGTTTATCATGGACGGCCATTCAGTACTTC
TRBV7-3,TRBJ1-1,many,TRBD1,CASSYTGGSTEAFF,TGTGCCAGCAGCTACACAGGGGGCTCCACTGAAGCTTTCTTT
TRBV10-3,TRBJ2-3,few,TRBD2,CAITLNSGASRDTQYF,TGTGCCATCACTCTCAATAGCGGGGCTTCGCGGGATACGCAGTATTTT